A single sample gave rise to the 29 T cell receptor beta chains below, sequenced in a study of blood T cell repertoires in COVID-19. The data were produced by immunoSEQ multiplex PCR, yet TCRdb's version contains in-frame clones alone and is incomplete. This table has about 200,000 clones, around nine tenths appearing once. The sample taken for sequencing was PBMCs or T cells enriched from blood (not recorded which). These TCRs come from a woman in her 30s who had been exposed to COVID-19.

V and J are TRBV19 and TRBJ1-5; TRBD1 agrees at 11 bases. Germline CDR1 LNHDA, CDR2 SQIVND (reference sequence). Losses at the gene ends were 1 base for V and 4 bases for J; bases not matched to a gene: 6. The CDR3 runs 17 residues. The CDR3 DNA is TGTGCCAGTAGTATAGGCCGGACAGGGGGCAAGAATCAGCCCCAGCATTTT. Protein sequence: CASSIGRTGGKNQPQHF.

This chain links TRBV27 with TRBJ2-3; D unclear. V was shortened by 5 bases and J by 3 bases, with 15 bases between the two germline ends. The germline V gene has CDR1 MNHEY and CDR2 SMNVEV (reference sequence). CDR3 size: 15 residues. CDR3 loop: CASSPSGTWTDTQYF. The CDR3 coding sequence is TGTGCCAGCAGTCCCTCAGGTACTTGGACAGATACGCAGTATTTT.

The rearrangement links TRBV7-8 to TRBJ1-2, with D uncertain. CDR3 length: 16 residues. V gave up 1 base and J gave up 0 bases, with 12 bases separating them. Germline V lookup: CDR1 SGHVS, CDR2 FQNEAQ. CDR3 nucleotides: TGTGCCAGCAGCTTAGGGGCCAGCCAGTCTAACTATGGCTACACCTTC. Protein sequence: CASSLGASQSNYGYTF.

CDR3 DNA sequence: TGTGCCAGTAGTATAGATTCGGGGGGGAATTCACCCCTCCACTTT. Its translation: CASSIDSGGNSPLHF. The chain employs TRBV19 and TRBJ1-6; D might be TRBD1 (5 bases). CDR1 and CDR2 from the germline V gene are LNHDA and SQIVND (reference sequence). CDR3 length equals 15 residues. V lost 0 bases and J 7 bases, leaving 10 bases between the germline ends.

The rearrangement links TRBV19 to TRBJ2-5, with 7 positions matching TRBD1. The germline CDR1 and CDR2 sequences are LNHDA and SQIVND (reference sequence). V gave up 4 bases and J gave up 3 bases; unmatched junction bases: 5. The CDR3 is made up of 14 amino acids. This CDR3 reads CASSRGQMKETQYF. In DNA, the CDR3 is TGTGCCAGTAGTAGGGGACAGATGAAAGAGACCCAGTACTTC. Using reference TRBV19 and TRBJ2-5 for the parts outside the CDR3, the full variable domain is DGGITQSPKYLFRKEGQNVTLSCEQNLNHDAMYWYRQDPGQGLRLIYYSQIVNDFQKGDIAEGYSVSREKKESFPLTVTSAQKNPTAFYLCASSRGQMKETQYFGPGTRLLVL.

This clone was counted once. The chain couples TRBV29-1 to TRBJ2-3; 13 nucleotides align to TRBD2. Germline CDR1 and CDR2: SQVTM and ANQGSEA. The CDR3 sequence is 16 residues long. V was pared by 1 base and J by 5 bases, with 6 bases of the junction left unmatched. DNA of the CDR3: TGCAGCGTTGAAGTGACTAGCGGGGGGTCAGTAGATACGCAGTATTTT. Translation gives CSVEVTSGGSVDTQYF.

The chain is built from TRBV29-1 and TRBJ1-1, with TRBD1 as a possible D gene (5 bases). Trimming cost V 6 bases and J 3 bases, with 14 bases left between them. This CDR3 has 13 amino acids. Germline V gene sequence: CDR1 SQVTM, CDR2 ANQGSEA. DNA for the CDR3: TGCAGCGTCCGGCCCGCGGGGGACACTGAAGCTTTCTTT. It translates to CSVRPAGDTEAFF.

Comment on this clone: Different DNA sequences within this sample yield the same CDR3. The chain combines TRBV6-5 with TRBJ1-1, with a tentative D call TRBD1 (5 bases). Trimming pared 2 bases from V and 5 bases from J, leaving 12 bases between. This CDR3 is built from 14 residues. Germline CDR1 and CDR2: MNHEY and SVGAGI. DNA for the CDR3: TGTGCCAGCAGTTACGTGGCAGGGCGGACTGAAGCTTTCTTT. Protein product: CASSYVAGRTEAFF.

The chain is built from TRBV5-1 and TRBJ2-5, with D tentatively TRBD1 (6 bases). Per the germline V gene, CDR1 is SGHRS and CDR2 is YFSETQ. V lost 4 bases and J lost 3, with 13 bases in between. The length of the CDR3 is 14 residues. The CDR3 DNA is TGCGCCAGCAGCAAACAGGGCCAAAAAGAGACCCAGTACTTC. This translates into CASSKQGQKETQYF.

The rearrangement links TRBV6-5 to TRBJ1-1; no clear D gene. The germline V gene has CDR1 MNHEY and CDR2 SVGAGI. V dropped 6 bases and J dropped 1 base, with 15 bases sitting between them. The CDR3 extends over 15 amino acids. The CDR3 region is CASRRRLYSNTEAFF. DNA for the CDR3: TGTGCCAGCAGGAGGCGACTCTACTCGAACACTGAAGCTTTCTTT.

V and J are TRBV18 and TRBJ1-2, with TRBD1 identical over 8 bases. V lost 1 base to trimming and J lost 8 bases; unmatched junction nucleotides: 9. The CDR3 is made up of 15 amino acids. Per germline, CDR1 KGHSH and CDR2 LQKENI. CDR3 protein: CASSPRDRKVDGYTF. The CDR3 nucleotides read TGTGCCAGCTCACCACGGGACAGGAAGGTAGACGGCTACACCTTC.

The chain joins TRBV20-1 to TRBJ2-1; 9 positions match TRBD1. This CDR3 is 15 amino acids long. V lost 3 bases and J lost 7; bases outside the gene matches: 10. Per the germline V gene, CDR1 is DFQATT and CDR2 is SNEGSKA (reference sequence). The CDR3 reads CSASGGQGSWNEQFF. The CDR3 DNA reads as TGCAGTGCTAGTGGAGGACAGGGGTCATGGAATGAGCAGTTCTTC.

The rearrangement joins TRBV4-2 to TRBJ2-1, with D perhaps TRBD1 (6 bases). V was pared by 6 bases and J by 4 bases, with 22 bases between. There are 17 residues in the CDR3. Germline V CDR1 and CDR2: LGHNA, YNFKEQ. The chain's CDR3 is CASRGGWTVGQYNEQFF. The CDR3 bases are TGTGCCAGCAGGGGCGGGTGGACGGTGGGACAATACAATGAGCAGTTCTTC.

CDR3 residues: CASSSKGGGVQTQYF. The CDR3 DNA follows: TGTGCCAGCAGCTCCAAGGGGGGGGGCGTTCAGACCCAGTACTTC. This rearrangement joins TRBV4-2 to TRBJ2-5, with D possibly TRBD2 on 7 matching bases. The CDR3 is 15 amino acids. V shed 5 bases and J shed 6 bases, with 19 bases lying between them. Germline V CDR1 and CDR2: LGHNA, YNFKEQ.

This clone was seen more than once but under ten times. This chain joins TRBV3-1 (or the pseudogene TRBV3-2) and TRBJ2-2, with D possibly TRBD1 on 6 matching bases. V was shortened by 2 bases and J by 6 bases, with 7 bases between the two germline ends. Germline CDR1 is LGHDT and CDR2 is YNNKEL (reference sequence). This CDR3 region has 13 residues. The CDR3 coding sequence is TGTGCCAGCAGCCAAACAGGGCCCGGGGAGCTGTTTTTT. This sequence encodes CASSQTGPGELFF.

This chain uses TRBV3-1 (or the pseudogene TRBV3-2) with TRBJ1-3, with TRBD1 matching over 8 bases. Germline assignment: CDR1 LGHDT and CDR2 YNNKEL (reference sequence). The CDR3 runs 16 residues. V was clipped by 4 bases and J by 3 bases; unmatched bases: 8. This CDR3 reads CASSRTDRGNGNTIYF. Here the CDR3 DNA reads TGTGCCAGCAGCCGGACCGACAGGGGCAATGGAAACACCATATATTTT.

The CDR3 loop is CASSRGQGRLNQPQHF. CDR3 bases: TGCGCCAGCAGCCGAGGACAGGGGAGGCTCAATCAGCCCCAGCATTTT. The rearrangement joins TRBV4-1 to TRBJ1-5; 9 bases line up with TRBD1. CDR1 is MGHRA, CDR2 YSYEKL, per germline. The CDR3 loop spans 16 amino acids. Trimming at V came to 4 bases and at J to 3 bases, leaving 7 bases not matched to a gene.

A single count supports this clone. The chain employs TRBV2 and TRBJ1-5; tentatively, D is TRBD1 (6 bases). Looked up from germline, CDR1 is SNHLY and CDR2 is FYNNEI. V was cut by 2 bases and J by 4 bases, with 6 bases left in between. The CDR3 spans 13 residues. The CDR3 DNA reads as TGTGCCAGCAGTGAAAGGGGGAATCAGCCCCAGCATTTT. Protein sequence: CASSERGNQPQHF.

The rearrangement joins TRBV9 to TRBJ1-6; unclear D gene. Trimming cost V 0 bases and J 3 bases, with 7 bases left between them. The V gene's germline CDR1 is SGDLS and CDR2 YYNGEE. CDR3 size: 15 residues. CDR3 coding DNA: TGTGCCAGCAGCGTAGCGGGGAACTATAATTCACCCCTCCACTTT. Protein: CASSVAGNYNSPLHF.

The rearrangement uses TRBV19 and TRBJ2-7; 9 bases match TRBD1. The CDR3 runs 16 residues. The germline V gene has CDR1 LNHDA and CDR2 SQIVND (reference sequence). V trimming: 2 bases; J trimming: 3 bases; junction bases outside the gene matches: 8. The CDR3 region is CASSIHPGTGFYEQYF. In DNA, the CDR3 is TGTGCCAGTAGTATACATCCGGGGACAGGGTTCTACGAGCAGTACTTC. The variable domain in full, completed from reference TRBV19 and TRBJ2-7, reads DGGITQSPKYLFRKEGQNVTLSCEQNLNHDAMYWYRQDPGQGLRLIYYSQIVNDFQKGDIAEGYSVSREKKESFPLTVTSAQKNPTAFYLCASSIHPGTGFYEQYFGPGTRLTVT.

The CDR3 DNA reads as TGTGCCAGTAGTATTAACTCAGGGGATACTGAAGCTTTCTTT. The encoded protein is CASSINSGDTEAFF. The V and J genes are TRBV19 and TRBJ1-1; D perhaps matches TRBD1 (6 bases). The germline V gene encodes CDR1 LNHDA and CDR2 SQIVND (reference sequence). CDR3 length equals 14 residues. Trimming took off 3 bases at V and 5 bases at J, with 13 bases between the two ends.

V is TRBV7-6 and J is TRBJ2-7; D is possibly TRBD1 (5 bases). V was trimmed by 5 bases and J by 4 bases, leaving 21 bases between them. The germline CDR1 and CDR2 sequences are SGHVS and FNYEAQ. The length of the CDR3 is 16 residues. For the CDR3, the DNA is TGTGCCAGCAGCCCCATCTCCCGGCAGGGTTGGTACGAGCAGTACTTC. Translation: CASSPISRQGWYEQYF.

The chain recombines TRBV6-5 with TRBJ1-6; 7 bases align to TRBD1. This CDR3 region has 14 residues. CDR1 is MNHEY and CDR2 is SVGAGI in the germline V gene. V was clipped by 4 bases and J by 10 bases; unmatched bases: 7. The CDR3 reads CASSSRDSGSPLHF. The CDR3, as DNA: TGTGCCAGCAGTTCCCGGGACAGTGGGTCACCCCTCCACTTT.

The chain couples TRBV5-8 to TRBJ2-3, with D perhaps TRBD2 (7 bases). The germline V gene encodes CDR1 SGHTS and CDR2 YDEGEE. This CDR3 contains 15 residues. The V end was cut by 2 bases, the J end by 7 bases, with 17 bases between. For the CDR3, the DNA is TGTGCCAGCAGCTTTTCTCGGGGGGCCTTGAATACGCAGTATTTT. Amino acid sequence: CASSFSRGALNTQYF.

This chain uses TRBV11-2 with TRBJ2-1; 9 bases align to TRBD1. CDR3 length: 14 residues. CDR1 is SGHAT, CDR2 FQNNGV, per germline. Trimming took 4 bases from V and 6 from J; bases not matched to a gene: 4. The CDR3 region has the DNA TGTGCCAGCAGCTCGGACAGGGGTATCAATGAGCAGTTCTTC. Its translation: CASSSDRGINEQFF.

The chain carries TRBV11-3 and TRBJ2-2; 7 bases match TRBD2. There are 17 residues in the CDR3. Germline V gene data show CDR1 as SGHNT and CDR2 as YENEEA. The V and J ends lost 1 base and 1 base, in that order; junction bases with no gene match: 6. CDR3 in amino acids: CASSLVLGEGNTGELFF. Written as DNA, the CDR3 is TGTGCCAGCAGCTTAGTTCTAGGGGAGGGGAACACCGGGGAGCTGTTTTTT. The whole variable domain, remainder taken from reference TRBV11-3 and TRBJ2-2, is EAGVVQSPRYKIIEKKQPVAFWCNPISGHNTLYWYLQNLGQGPELLIRYENEEAVDDSQLPKDRFSAERLKGVDSTLKIQPAELGDSAVYLCASSLVLGEGNTGELFFGEGSRLTVL.

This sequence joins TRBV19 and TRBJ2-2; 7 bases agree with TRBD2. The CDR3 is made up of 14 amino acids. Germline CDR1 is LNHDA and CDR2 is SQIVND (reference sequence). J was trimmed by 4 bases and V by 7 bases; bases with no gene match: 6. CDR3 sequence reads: CASKGRATTGELFF. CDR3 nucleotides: TGTGCCAGTAAGGGGAGGGCAACCACCGGGGAGCTGTTTTTT.

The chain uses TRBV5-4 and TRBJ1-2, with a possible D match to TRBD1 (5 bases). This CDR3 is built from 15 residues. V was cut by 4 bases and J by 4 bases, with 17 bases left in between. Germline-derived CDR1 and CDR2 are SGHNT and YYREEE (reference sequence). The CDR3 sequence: CASSPDGRARYGYTF. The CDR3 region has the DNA TGTGCCAGCAGCCCCGACGGCAGGGCGCGCTATGGCTACACCTTC.

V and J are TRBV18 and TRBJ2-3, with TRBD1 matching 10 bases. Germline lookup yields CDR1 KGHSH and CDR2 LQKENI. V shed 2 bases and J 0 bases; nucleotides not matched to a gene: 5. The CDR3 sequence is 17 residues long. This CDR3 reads CASSPKTGGLSTDTQYF. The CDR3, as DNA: TGTGCCAGCTCACCAAAGACAGGGGGCCTTAGCACAGATACGCAGTATTTT. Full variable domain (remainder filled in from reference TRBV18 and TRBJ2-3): NAGVMQNPRHLVRRRGQEARLRCSPMKGHSHVYWYRQLPEEGLKFMVYLQKENIIDESGMPKERFSAEFPKEGPSILRIQQVVRGDSAAYFCASSPKTGGLSTDTQYFGPGTRLTVL.